This record looks at one TCR beta chain sequence and its context. Its cognate antigen is unknown. This sample's time point: after neoadjuvant nivolumab, at surgical resection. The entry originates in a study of neoadjuvant anti-PD-1 for oral cavity cancer. Study in general: Patients mostly received three to four biweekly nivolumab doses at 3 mg/kg before surgery.

Study-level findings and limits: Expansion of preexisting intratumoral clones was suggested to aid response.

The J segment lost 7 bases and the V segment lost 6 bases, leaving 12 bases of the junction unmatched. CDR3 length equals 14 residues. Looked up from germline, CDR1 is LGHNT and CDR2 is FRNRAP. Assay used: immunoSEQ multiplex PCR; TCRdb lists only in-frame clones, some missing. The sample has approximately 21,000 clones, more than 40% seen once. The material was tumor tissue, obtained after nivolumab (anti-PD-1) treatment. The V gene is TRBV12-5, the J gene TRBJ2-7, with TRBD1 matching over 7 bases. This receptor was taken from a person between 40 and 85 years old with oral cavity squamous cell carcinoma. This CDR3 reads CASGRWTGLGEQYF. The CDR3 bases are TGTGCTAGTGGCCGATGGACAGGACTCGGTGAGCAGTACTTC.